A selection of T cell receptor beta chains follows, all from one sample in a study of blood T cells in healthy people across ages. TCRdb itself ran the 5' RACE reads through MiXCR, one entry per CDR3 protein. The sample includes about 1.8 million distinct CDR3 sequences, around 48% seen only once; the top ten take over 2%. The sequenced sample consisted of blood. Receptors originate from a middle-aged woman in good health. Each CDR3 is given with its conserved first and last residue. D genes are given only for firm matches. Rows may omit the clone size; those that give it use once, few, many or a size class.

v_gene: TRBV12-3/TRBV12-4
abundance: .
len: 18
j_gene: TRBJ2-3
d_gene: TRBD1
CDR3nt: TGTGCCAGCAGTCGACAGGGGGCAATGGTCGTTCGCGCAGATACGCAGTATTTT
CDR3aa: CASSRQGAMVVRADTQYF

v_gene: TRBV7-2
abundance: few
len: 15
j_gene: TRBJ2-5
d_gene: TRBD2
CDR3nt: TGTGCCAGCAGCTGGTGGGGGGGGGTAGAAGAGACCCAGTACTTC
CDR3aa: CASSWWGGVEETQYF

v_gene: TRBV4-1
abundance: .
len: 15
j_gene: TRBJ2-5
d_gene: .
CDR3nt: TGCGCCAGCAGCCAAGGCGGGACAGCCGAAGAGACCCAGTACTTC
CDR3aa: CASSQGGTAEETQYF

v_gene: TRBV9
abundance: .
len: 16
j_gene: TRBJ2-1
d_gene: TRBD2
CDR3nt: TGTGCCAGCAGCGTAGTTCAAGCGGGGGGGCGCAATGAGCAGTTCTTC
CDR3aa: CASSVVQAGGRNEQFF

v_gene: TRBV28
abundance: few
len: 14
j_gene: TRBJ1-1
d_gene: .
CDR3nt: TGTGCCAGCAGTTTTTGGCAGGAGCACACTGAAGCTTTCTTT
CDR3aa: CASSFWQEHTEAFF

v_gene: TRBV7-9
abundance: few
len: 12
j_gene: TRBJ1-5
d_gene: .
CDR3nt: TGTGCCAGCAGCTCCCGCTATCAGCCCCAGCATTTT
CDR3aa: CASSSRYQPQHF

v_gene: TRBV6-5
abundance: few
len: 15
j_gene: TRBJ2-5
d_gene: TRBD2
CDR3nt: TGTGCCAGCAGTTCGACGGGGGGTAGGGAGGAGACCCAGTACTTC
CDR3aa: CASSSTGGREETQYF

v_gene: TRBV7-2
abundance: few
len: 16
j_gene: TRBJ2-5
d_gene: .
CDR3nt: TGTGCCAGCAGCTTCCCTAGGGGGCTAGCGTCGGAGACCCAGTACTTC
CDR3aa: CASSFPRGLASETQYF

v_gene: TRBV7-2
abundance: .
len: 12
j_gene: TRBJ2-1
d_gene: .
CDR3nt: TGTGCCAGCAGCCCTAGAACGGATGAGCAGTTCTTC
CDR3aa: CASSPRTDEQFF

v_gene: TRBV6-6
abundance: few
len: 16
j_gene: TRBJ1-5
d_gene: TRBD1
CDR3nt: TGTGCCAGCAGTTATTATGCAGGGGGGAGCAATCAGCCCCAGCATTTT
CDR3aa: CASSYYAGGSNQPQHF

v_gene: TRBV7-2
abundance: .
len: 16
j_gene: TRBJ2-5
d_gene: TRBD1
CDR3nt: TGTGCCAGCAGCTTAGCGCGTAACAGGGGAAAAGAGACCCAGTACTTC
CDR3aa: CASSLARNRGKETQYF